This T cell receptor beta chain came from a study of beta chain features in type 1 diabetes. Across the study: Age and gender were similar between patients and healthy donors, as were cell yields. General observations from the study: Type 1 diabetes patients showed a moderate but significant shortening of TCRB CDR3s in all four CD4+ subsets. Naive, central memory and Treg TCRB repertoires appeared more alike in patients than in healthy donors.

Based on CD45RO/CCR7/CD25/CD127/CD95/CD27, CD4+ regulatory, stem cell-like memory, naive and central memory cells were sorted. For this clone: The antigen remains undetermined.

Germline V gives CDR1 SGHRS, CDR2 YFSETQ. V lost 1 base and J lost 7; bases outside the gene matches: 6. The CDR3 is 15 amino acids. Investigators reverse transcribed all isolated RNA, so they sequenced expressed TCRB transcripts. TCRdb keeps only in-frame clones here, not all; method: immunoSEQ multiplex PCR. The data contain about 150,000 clones, around an eighth of them seen just once; the ten biggest clones take up roughly 1.3%. This receptor was identified in a man aged 18 to 30 with type 1 diabetes. The J gene is TRBJ2-1, the V gene TRBV5-1; 9 bases match TRBD1. Sequenced sample: central memory CD4+ T cells from blood. CDR3 sequence (DNA): TGCGCCAGCAGCTTGAGCGGACAGGGGAGGAATGAGCAGTTCTTC. It is translated as CASSLSGQGRNEQFF.